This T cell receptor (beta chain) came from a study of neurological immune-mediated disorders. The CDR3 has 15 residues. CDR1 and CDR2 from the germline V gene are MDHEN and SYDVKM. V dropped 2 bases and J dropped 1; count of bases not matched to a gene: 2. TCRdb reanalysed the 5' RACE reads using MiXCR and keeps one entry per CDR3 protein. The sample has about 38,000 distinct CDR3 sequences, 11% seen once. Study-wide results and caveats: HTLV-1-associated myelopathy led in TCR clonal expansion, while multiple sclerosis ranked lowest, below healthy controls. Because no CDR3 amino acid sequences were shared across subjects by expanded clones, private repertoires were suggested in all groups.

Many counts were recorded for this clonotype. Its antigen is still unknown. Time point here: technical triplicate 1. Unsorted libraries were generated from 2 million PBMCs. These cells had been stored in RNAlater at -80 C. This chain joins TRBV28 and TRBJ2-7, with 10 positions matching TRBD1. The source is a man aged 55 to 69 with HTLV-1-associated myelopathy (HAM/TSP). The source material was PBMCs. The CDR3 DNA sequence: TGTGCCAGCAGTTTACCGGGACAGGGGTCCTACGAGCAGTACTTC. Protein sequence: CASSLPGQGSYEQYF.